The clone carrying this T cell receptor beta chain was detected many times. Its antigen is not known. The data are from a study of T-cell memory formation after mild COVID-19. As for the study in general: TCR clusters showed largely donor specificity. Overall study results and limits: CD4/CD8 balance characterized clones contracting day 15 to 85, and CD4+ skew characterized later expanders.

TCRdb re-called the 5' RACE reads with MiXCR, one entry per CDR3 protein. The sample includes about 50,000 distinct CDR3 sequences, 12% of them seen just once. The ends lost 7 bases at V and 6 bases at J; junction bases unmatched: 5. There are 14 residues in the CDR3. Sequencing used PBMCs or a T cell subset sorted from them (not recorded which). This clonotype was sampled from a man aged 18 to 30 who had mild COVID-19 (a few samples of this study predate the infection). Cell type and time point are not known. The chain carries TRBV12-3 or TRBV12-4 and TRBJ2-1, with 11 bases identical to TRBD1. The CDR3 here is CASTQGQGVNEQFF. The CDR3 nucleotides are TGTGCCAGCACCCAGGGACAGGGGGTCAATGAGCAGTTCTTC.